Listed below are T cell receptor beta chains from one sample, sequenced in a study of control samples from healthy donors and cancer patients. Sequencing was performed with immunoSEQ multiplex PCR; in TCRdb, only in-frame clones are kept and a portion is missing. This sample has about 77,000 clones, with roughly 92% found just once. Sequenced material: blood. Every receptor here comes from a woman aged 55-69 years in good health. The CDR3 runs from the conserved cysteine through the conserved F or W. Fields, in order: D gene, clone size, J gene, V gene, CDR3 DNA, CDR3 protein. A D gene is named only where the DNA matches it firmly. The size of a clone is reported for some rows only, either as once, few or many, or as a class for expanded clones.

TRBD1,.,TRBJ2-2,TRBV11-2,TGTGCCAGCAGTTATCCGTTCGCAGGGACAGGGGGCGCGTGGGACACCGGGGAGCTGTTTTTT,CASSYPFAGTGGAWDTGELFF
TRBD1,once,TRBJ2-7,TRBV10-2,TGCGCCAGCAGTGACCCCGGACAGGGTCGCTCCTACGAGCAGTACTTC,CASSDPGQGRSYEQYF
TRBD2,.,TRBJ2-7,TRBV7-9,TGTGCCAGCAGCACTAGCGGGAGGACCTACGAGCAGTACTTC,CASSTSGRTYEQYF
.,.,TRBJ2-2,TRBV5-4,TGTGCCAGCAGTCCAGGCCTGAACACCGGGGAGCTGTTTTTT,CASSPGLNTGELFF
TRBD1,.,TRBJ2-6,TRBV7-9,TGTGCCAGCAGCTTGGACAGGCGGCCTGGGGCCAACGTCCTGACTTTC,CASSLDRRPGANVLTF
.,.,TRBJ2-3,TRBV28,TGTGCCACCCTAAAGGGTCCAGATACGCAGTATTTT,CATLKGPDTQYF
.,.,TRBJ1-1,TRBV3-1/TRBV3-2,TGTGCCAGCAGCCAACCGGGGACCGTAGACACTGAAGCTTTCTTT,CASSQPGTVDTEAFF
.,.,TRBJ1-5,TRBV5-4,TGTGCCAGCAGCTTGGGCGGGGAAGACAATCAGCCCCAGCATTTT,CASSLGGEDNQPQHF
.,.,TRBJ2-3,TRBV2,TGTGCCAGCAGCGTGGGCACAGATACGCAGTATTTT,CASSVGTDTQYF
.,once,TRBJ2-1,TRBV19,TGTGCCAGTAGTATAGGGCGGGAGCGGGCCAGGGGTGAGCAGTTCTTC,CASSIGRERARGEQFF
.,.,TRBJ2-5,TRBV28,TGTGCCAGCAGTGGACCACACCAAGAGACCCAGTACTTC,CASSGPHQETQYF
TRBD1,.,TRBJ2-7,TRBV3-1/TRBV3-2,TGTGCCAGCAGCCAGAATGGACCGGGACAGGGCGAGCAGTACTTC,CASSQNGPGQGEQYF
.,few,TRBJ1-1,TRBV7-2,TGTGCCAGCAGCTCTGACAGAGTGAACACTGAAGCTTTCTTT,CASSSDRVNTEAFF
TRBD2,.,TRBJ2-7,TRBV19,TGTGCCAGTAGTAGCGCGGGAGGGCCTGGGGAGCAGTACTTC,CASSSAGGPGEQYF
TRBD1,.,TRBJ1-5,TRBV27,TGTACCAGCAGCCCCGGGACAGGTAACGCTCAGCCCCAGCATTTT,CTSSPGTGNAQPQHF
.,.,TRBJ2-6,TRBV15,TGTGCCACCAGCAGAGATAGAGGAGGCAGGGCTGGGGCCAACGTCCTGACTTTC,CATSRDRGGRAGANVLTF
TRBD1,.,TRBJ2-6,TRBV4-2,TGTGCCAGCAGCGGTGACAGGGCTGGGGCCAACGTCCTGACTTTC,CASSGDRAGANVLTF
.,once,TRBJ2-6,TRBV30,TGTGCCTGGAGATTCGCTGGGGCCAACGTCCTGACTTTC,CAWRFAGANVLTF
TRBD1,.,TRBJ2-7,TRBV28,TGTGCCAGCAGTTTCAGGGGGAGTCAGTACTTC,CASSFRGSQYF
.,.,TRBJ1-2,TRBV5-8,TGTGCCAGCAGCTTGAGAGGGGTAGACTATGGCTACACCTTC,CASSLRGVDYGYTF
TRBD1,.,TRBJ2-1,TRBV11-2,TGTGCCAGCAGCTTAGGACAGGGGAACAATGAGCAGTTCTTC,CASSLGQGNNEQFF
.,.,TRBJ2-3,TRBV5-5,TGTGCCAGCAGCTTGGGTGGTTTTCTAGATACGCAGTATTTT,CASSLGGFLDTQYF